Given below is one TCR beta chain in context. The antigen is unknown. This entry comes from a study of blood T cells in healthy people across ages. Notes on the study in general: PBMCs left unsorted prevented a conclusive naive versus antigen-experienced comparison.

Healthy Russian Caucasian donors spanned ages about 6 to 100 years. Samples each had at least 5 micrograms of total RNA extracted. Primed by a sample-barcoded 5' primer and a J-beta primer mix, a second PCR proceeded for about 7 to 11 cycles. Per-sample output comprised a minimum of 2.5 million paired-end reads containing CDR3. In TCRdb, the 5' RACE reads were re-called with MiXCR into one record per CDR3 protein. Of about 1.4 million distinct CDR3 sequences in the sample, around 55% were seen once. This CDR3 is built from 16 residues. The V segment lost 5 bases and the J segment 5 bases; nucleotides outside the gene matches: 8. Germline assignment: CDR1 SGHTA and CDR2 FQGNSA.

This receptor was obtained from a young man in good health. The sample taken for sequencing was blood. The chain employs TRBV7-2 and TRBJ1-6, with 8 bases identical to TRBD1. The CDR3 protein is CASSPRTGRNNSPLHF. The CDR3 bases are TGTGCCAGCAGCCCCAGGACAGGGAGGAATAATTCACCCCTCCACTTT.